This TCR beta chain was obtained from a study of blood T cell repertoires in COVID-19. Trimming removed 1 base from V and 4 bases from J; junction bases left unmatched: 6. Germline V CDR1 and CDR2: MGHRA, YSYEKL. The CDR3 is 16 amino acids. This clone has only a few counts. Sequencing used immunoSEQ multiplex PCR; TCRdb keeps in-frame clones, though not all of them. The repertoire includes 200,000 to 300,000 clones, approximately 86% of them detected once, and roughly 1.9% sits in the top ten. This chain links TRBV4-1 with TRBJ1-2; 10 positions agree with TRBD1. The material sequenced was peripheral blood. This TCR came from a man in his thirties or forties with active or convalescent COVID-19. In DNA, the CDR3 is TGCGCCAGCAGCCAAGGAAGGACAGGGGGTCCCTATGGCTACACCTTC. As protein: CASSQGRTGGPYGYTF.